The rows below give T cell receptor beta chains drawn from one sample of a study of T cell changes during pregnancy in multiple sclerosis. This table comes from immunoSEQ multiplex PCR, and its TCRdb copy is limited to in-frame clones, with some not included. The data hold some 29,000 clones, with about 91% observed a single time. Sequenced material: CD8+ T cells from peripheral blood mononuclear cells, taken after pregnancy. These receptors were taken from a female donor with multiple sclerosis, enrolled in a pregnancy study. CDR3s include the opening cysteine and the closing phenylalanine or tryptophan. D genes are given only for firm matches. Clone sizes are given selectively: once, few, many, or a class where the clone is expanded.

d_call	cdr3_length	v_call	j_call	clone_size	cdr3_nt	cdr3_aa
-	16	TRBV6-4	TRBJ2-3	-	TGTGCCAGCAGTGAATCCGGTAGCGGAGGGGTAGATACGCAGTATTTT	CASSESGSGGVDTQYF
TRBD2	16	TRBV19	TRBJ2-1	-	TGTGCCAGTAGTGACCCCGGGACTAGCGGAGCCAATGAGCAGTTCTTC	CASSDPGTSGANEQFF
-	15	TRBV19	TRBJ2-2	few	TGTGCCAGTAGTATAGCCCAGGGGTTGTACGGGGAGCTGTTTTTT	CASSIAQGLYGELFF
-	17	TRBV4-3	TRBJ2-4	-	TGCGCCAGCAGCCAAGAAACTTTAGGTCTCGGTCGGGACATTCAGTACTTC	CASSQETLGLGRDIQYF
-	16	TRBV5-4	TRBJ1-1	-	TGTGCCAGCAGCTTGGAGCCCCAGGGCTTTAATACTGAAGCTTTCTTT	CASSLEPQGFNTEAFF
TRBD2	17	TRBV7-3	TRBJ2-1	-	TGTGCCAGCAGCTCTTGGACTAGCGGGAGCCTCCGGGATGAGCAGTTCTTC	CASSSWTSGSLRDEQFF
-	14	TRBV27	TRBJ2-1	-	TGTGCCAGCAGTTTCGGGATTGGTAACAATGAGCAGTTCTTC	CASSFGIGNNEQFF
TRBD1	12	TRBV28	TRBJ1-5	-	TGTGCCAGCAGTTTGGGGACAGCCCCGTTCCATTTT	CASSLGTAPFHF
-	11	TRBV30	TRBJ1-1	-	TGTGCCTGGGGGCACGGCACTGAAGCTTTCTTT	CAWGHGTEAFF
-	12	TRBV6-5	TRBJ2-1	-	TGTGCCAGCACCAGCTCCTACAATGAGCAGTTCTTC	CASTSSYNEQFF